This entry describes one T cell receptor (beta chain). The target antigen is unknown. Libraries were prepared by immunoSEQ multiplex PCR; TCRdb keeps only in-frame clonotypes and omits some of them. The data hold around 30,000 clones, with roughly 92% observed a single time. These data are taken from a study of PD-1 blockade in classical Hodgkin lymphoma. The study, taken as a whole, reports: Newly diagnosed patients reportedly had lower baseline TCR diversity than healthy donors.

Time point: newly diagnosed, previously untreated cHL patient sample. PBMCs from patients with newly diagnosed, untreated classical Hodgkin lymphoma served as a comparison group for the relapsed/refractory trial patients. Germline V gene sequence: CDR1 KGHSH, CDR2 LQKENI. J lost 4 bases, V lost 0 bases, and 6 bases had no gene match. This CDR3 has 16 amino acids. The material sequenced was peripheral blood mononuclear cells (PBMCs). V gene TRBV18 combines with J gene TRBJ2-1; 7 bases match TRBD2. The origin of this receptor is a human donor with classical Hodgkin lymphoma. The CDR3 sequence is CASSPPDTSAYNEQFF. CDR3 DNA: TGTGCCAGCTCACCACCCGATACTAGCGCGTACAATGAGCAGTTCTTC.